The TCR beta chain described here comes from a study of memory CD4+ T cells and cytomegalovirus serostatus. Repertoires were generated with immunoSEQ multiplex PCR, while TCRdb's copy carries only in-frame clones and drops some. Here the sample spans tens of thousands of clones, roughly 80% being singletons. Germline lookup yields CDR1 MNHEY and CDR2 SMNVEV (reference sequence). V lost 0 bases and J 1 base, leaving 12 bases between the germline ends. The CDR3 runs to 16 residues. Single viable CD3+CD4+CD8-CD45RO+ cells were sorted as the memory CD4+ T cells. This chain links TRBV27 with TRBJ1-1; D is unresolved. The specimen was memory CD4+ T cells from blood. This clonotype was obtained from an adult in good health and CMV-seropositive. CDR3 coding DNA: TGTGCCAGCAGTTTATCAGGGAGTGAAAGGAACACTGAAGCTTTCTTT. It translates to CASSLSGSERNTEAFF.